The text below deals with one T cell receptor beta chain. Its antigen is still unknown. The sample is drawn from a study of cytomegalovirus exposure and HLA in healthy donors. PCR was performed using 60 Vbeta and 13 Jbeta primers. Only in-frame clones appear in the TCRdb table, and some are missing; sequencing was by immunoSEQ multiplex PCR. The table lists around 150,000 clones, roughly 80% of them singletons. Points from the study as a whole: Previous analysis showed most TCR beta V segments were productive about 87% or about 30% of the time.

V was pared by 4 bases and J by 1 base, with 3 bases of the junction left unmatched. This CDR3 spans 14 amino acids. The V gene's germline CDR1 is SGHDT and CDR2 YYEEEE. Material for sequencing was PBMCs. The J gene is TRBJ1-1, the V gene TRBV5-6, with TRBD1 identical over 8 bases. The clonotype was recovered from a man over 45 in good health and CMV-seropositive. In DNA form, the CDR3 reads TGTGCCAGCAGCCCAGGGACAGGGAACACTGAAGCTTTCTTT. Protein: CASSPGTGNTEAFF.